Shown below are 21 T cell receptor beta chains from a single sample sequenced in a study of T cell changes during pregnancy in multiple sclerosis. TCRdb's copy holds only in-frame clones and misses some; the assay was immunoSEQ multiplex PCR. The sample holds about 66,000 clones, 90% to 95% seen once. The sample in question was CD8+ T cells from peripheral blood mononuclear cells, obtained before pregnancy. These receptor sequences come from a female donor with multiple sclerosis, enrolled in a pregnancy study.

The V call is TRBV27, the J call TRBJ1-3; no firm D call. Trimming shortened V by 0 bases and J by 0 bases, and 6 bases separated the two germline ends. Germline CDR1 MNHEY, CDR2 SMNVEV (reference sequence). The CDR3 consists of 15 residues. The CDR3: CASSLSGDSGNTIYF. The CDR3 DNA follows: TGTGCCAGCAGTTTATCGGGAGACTCTGGAAACACCATATATTTT.

The chain carries TRBV4-1 and TRBJ2-2, with D possibly being TRBD1 (5 bases). The V end lost 4 bases, the J end lost 4 bases, and 16 bases lay between the germline ends. The length of the CDR3 is 16 residues. Per germline, CDR1 MGHRA and CDR2 YSYEKL. The CDR3 region is CASSPTGGSVTGELFF. In DNA form, the CDR3 reads TGCGCCAGCAGCCCCACAGGCGGTTCGGTCACCGGGGAGCTGTTTTTT.

V and J are TRBV10-2 and TRBJ2-7; the match to TRBD1 covers 7 bases. V lost 6 bases to trimming and J lost 7 bases; unmatched junction nucleotides: 18. The germline V gene has CDR1 WSHSY and CDR2 SAAADI. There are 16 residues in the CDR3. The CDR3 DNA follows: TGCGCCAGCAGCCAAGAGGTGCAGACAGGGACGTCGGAGCAGTACTTC. Amino acids: CASSQEVQTGTSEQYF.

The rearrangement uses TRBV6-4 and TRBJ2-3, with unresolved D. Trimming took off 1 base at V and 0 bases at J, with 11 bases between the two ends. Germline-derived CDR1 and CDR2 are MRHNA and SNTAGT. CDR3 length: 16 amino acids. CDR3 nucleotides: TGTGCCAGCAGTGACTGGTCTGGCGGCAGCACAGATACGCAGTATTTT. Amino acid sequence: CASSDWSGGSTDTQYF.

The chain carries TRBV27 and TRBJ2-7; 12 bases are shared with TRBD1. The trim removed 1 base at V and 0 bases at J, leaving 16 bases unmatched. Germline CDR1 reads MNHEY; CDR2 reads SMNVEV (reference sequence). CDR3 length: 21 residues. Here the CDR3 DNA reads TGTGCCAGCAGTTTATACTCCTACGGGACAGGGGGCCCGTTATCCTCCTACGAGCAGTACTTC. The encoded protein is CASSLYSYGTGGPLSSYEQYF.

The V gene is TRBV10-2, the J gene TRBJ2-6, with 7 bases that match TRBD1. The V gene end was trimmed by 10 bases and the J gene end by 0 bases; junction bases not matched to a gene: 9. The CDR3 sequence is 16 residues long. Germline CDR1 and CDR2: WSHSY and SAAADI. The DNA for the CDR3 is TGCGCCATCAGGACAGGCGATAGCTCTGGGGCCAACGTCCTGACTTTC. This sequence encodes CAIRTGDSSGANVLTF.

The V and J genes are TRBV4-2 and TRBJ1-6; D gene unclear. Germline assignment: CDR1 LGHNA and CDR2 YNFKEQ. The CDR3 consists of 17 residues. Trimming removed 0 bases from V and 8 bases from J, with 17 bases in between. The DNA of the CDR3 is TGTGCCAGCAGCCAAGAGGATCGGGGAATGGGGTATTCACCCCTCCACTTT. The encoded protein is CASSQEDRGMGYSPLHF.

V and J are TRBV13 and TRBJ2-7, with 7 bases matching TRBD2. Germline loops: CDR1 PRHDT, CDR2 FYEKMQ (reference sequence). V was clipped by 3 bases and J by 2 bases; unmatched bases: 1. The CDR3 sequence is 13 residues long. CDR3 bases: TGTGCCAGCAGCTTGGGGGGGACCTACGAGCAGTACTTC. Translating it yields CASSLGGTYEQYF.

This chain connects TRBV2 to TRBJ2-2; no definite D call. Germline CDR1 is SNHLY and CDR2 is FYNNEI. The CDR3 is made up of 13 amino acids. V was shortened by 0 bases and J by 6 bases, with 5 bases between the two germline ends. CDR3 nucleotide sequence: TGTGCCAGCAGTGAAGCCCGTCCCGGGGAGCTGTTTTTT. Protein product: CASSEARPGELFF.

The genes are TRBV7-6 and TRBJ2-5; TRBD1 matches 11 bases. The CDR3 spans 15 residues. J was trimmed by 5 bases and V by 3 bases; bases with no gene match: 5. Germline V gene data show CDR1 as SGHVS and CDR2 as FNYEAQ. CDR3 protein: CASSFGTGGMETQYF. The CDR3 nucleotides read TGTGCCAGCAGCTTTGGGACAGGGGGTATGGAGACCCAGTACTTC.

The chain joins TRBV9 to TRBJ2-2, with D possibly TRBD1 on 6 matching bases. The CDR3 covers 14 residues. Germline V gene sequence: CDR1 SGDLS, CDR2 YYNGEE. The V and J ends lost 3 bases and 6 bases respectively, with 12 bases between them. The CDR3 sequence: CASSAINRAGELFF. CDR3 DNA: TGTGCCAGCAGCGCCATAAACAGGGCCGGGGAGCTGTTTTTT.

V gene TRBV6-6 combines with J gene TRBJ2-3, with 7 bases matching TRBD2. With 8 bases clipped from V and 0 bases from J, the junction kept 11 bases outside the gene matches. Germline V gives CDR1 MNHNY, CDR2 SVGAGI (reference sequence). CDR3 length: 16 amino acids. CDR3 in amino acids: CASQLSFGGSTDTQYF. The CDR3 DNA follows: TGTGCCAGCCAACTGTCTTTCGGGGGGAGCACAGATACGCAGTATTTT.

The chain carries TRBV9 and TRBJ2-3; possible D gene TRBD2, 5 bases. The CDR3 covers 15 residues. The germline V and J ends were trimmed by 0 bases and 4 bases, with 12 bases remaining between them. Germline V lookup: CDR1 SGDLS, CDR2 YYNGEE. The CDR3 nucleotides read TGTGCCAGCAGCGTAGAAGGCGCTAGCCCAGATACGCAGTATTTT. Its translation: CASSVEGASPDTQYF.

As to this clone: This sample also contains other DNA sequences that code for the same CDR3. CDR3 amino acids: CASSLSYEQYF. The CDR3 nucleotides read TGTGCCAGCAGCCTCTCCTACGAGCAGTACTTC. The chain joins TRBV7-9 to TRBJ2-7; D gene uncertain. The V end lost 5 bases, the J end lost 0 bases, and 2 bases lay between the germline ends. The CDR3 has 11 amino acids. CDR1 is SEHNR and CDR2 is FQNEAQ in the germline V gene (reference sequence).

The chain couples TRBV19 to TRBJ2-3, with 11 nucleotides matching TRBD2. V dropped 2 bases and J dropped 10; count of bases not matched to a gene: 5. Looked up from germline, CDR1 is LNHDA and CDR2 is SQIVND (reference sequence). The CDR3 is 14 amino acids. The CDR3 DNA follows: TGTGCCAGTAGTATAACTAGCGGGGGCGGTGCGCAGTATTTT. It codes for CASSITSGGGAQYF.

The rearrangement uses TRBV9 and TRBJ1-2, with 9 bases fitting TRBD1. This CDR3 has 13 amino acids. After removal of 3 bases from V and 8 bases from J, the junction contained 5 bases not matched to a gene. CDR1 and CDR2 from the germline V gene are SGDLS and YYNGEE. The CDR3 nucleotides read TGTGCCAGCAGCGGATGGACAGGGGAAGGCTACACCTTC. This codes for CASSGWTGEGYTF.

The chain employs TRBV15 and TRBJ2-1, with D possibly matching TRBD1 (5 bases). The CDR3 totals 13 residues. Trimming removed 5 bases at V and 5 bases at J, with 10 bases between. Germline CDR1 and CDR2: LNHNV and YYDKDF (reference sequence). In nucleotides, the CDR3 is TGTGCCACCAGCTGGGGCACAGACAATGAGCAGTTCTTC. It translates to CATSWGTDNEQFF.

This clone was seen only once. The chain recombines TRBV11-2 with TRBJ2-2; maybe TRBD1 (6 bases). V lost 4 bases, J lost 3 bases, and 21 bases lay in between. The length of the CDR3 is 18 residues. CDR1 SGHAT and CDR2 FQNNGV come from the germline V gene. The CDR3 DNA reads TGTGCCAGCAGCTCGAGGAACAGGGAACTTGGGGACACCGGGGAGCTGTTTTTT. This translates into CASSSRNRELGDTGELFF.

This clone was recorded only once. V usage is TRBV9 and J usage is TRBJ2-6; 7 nucleotides align to TRBD2. Germline CDR1 reads SGDLS; CDR2 reads YYNGEE. V lost 4 bases, J lost 3 bases, and 4 bases stayed unmatched. The CDR3 spans 15 residues. DNA of the CDR3: TGTGCCAGCAGCATGTGGGGGGGTGGGGCCAACGTCCTGACTTTC. Translation gives CASSMWGGGANVLTF.

CDR3 nucleotide sequence: TGTGCCAGCAGCTTAGAAGCAGCTAGTTACCACGAGCAGTACTTC. It is translated as CASSLEAASYHEQYF. The gene calls are TRBV11-1 and TRBJ2-7; no definite D call. V lost 1 base, J lost 5 bases, and 15 bases lay in between. The germline V gene has CDR1 SGHAT and CDR2 FQDESV (reference sequence). There are 15 residues in the CDR3.

This sequence joins TRBV7-2 and TRBJ1-4; 10 bases are a match to TRBD1. CDR1 and CDR2 from the germline V gene are SGHTA and FQGNSA. The CDR3 is 16 amino acids. V shed 1 base and J 7 bases; nucleotides not matched to a gene: 6. In DNA, the CDR3 is TGTGCCAGCAGCTTAGAGACAGGGGGCTCGGTTGAAAAACTGTTTTTT. It is translated as CASSLETGGSVEKLFF.